This T cell receptor (beta chain) was captured in a study of cytomegalovirus exposure and HLA in healthy donors. Looking at the study overall: Drawn from HLA-typed donors, about 85 million unique TCRs were held in an early data release.

The PCR contained 60 Vbeta and 13 Jbeta primers. The authors' processing: Later reanalysis found around 80 million unique TCR beta chains, about 10 million of them shared. Clones were read by immunoSEQ multiplex PCR, and TCRdb kept only the in-frame ones, dropping some. V and J calls and clone size are copied from that table; D and trimming were computed from the DNA. The sample consists of 150,000 to 200,000 clones, roughly 87% of them appearing once. With V trimmed by 2 bases and J by 2 bases, 8 bases remained unmatched. The length of the CDR3 is 16 residues. The germline CDR1 and CDR2 sequences are SGHDT and YYEEEE.

The sequence was collected from a man between 50 and 59 years old in good health and CMV-seropositive. The chain combines TRBV5-6 with TRBJ2-7, with 9 bases identical to TRBD1. Sequenced input: PBMCs. The CDR3 nucleotides are TGTGCCAGCAGCTTTCGCGGGACAGGGATAACCTACGAGCAGTACTTC. Amino acid sequence: CASSFRGTGITYEQYF.